This T cell receptor beta chain stems from a study of beta chain features in type 1 diabetes. The study's findings and limits: HLA effects on TCRB rearrangement stayed unresolved here. Possibly, sequencing cDNA over-represented cells that had high TCR expression levels. VDJ junctions sequenced from type 1 diabetes patients showed fewer insertions and more deletions. Shortening that was moderate but significant affected the TCRB CDR3s of Type 1 diabetes patients in all four CD4+ subsets.

Purities in excess of 95% were seen in all sorted populations. Note on this clone: Its antigen is unknown.

Sequencing targeted expressed TCRB transcripts, as all isolated RNA had been reverse transcribed. The assay was immunoSEQ multiplex PCR, and TCRdb's table has in-frame clones only and misses some. Of over 600,000 clones in the sample, approximately 13% were seen once. Sequenced material: naive CD4+ T cells from blood. This receptor was taken from a man aged 30 to 45 with type 1 diabetes.

CDR3 coding DNA: TGTGCCAGCAGTCAATGGGGATTTGGCTCCTACAATGAGCAGTTCTTC. Protein sequence: CASSQWGFGSYNEQFF. The gene calls are TRBV2 and TRBJ2-1; D gene unclear. CDR3 size: 16 residues. The V end was cut by 5 bases, the J end by 0 bases, with 14 bases between. Germline V gene sequence: CDR1 SNHLY, CDR2 FYNNEI.